These 13 T cell receptor beta chains originate from one sample sequenced in a study of CD8 T cells in ankylosing spondylitis. Study conclusions and caveats: Ankylosing spondylitis blood appeared to carry a characteristic TCR beta motif of roughly 8 highly homologous variants.

TCRdb independently ran MiXCR on the 5' RACE reads; one entry per CDR3 protein. Of 300,000 to 400,000 distinct CDR3 sequences detected, 20% to 25% appear once; the ten largest clones hold 16%. These receptors have no known antigen. Sequencing was carried out using blood, either unsorted or a sorted T cell fraction (not recorded which). Receptors originate from a male donor with ankylosing spondylitis.

The table lists this clonotype with a few counts. V and J are TRBV5-1 and TRBJ2-1; 9 positions agree with TRBD2. V lost 7 bases, J lost 8 bases, and 7 bases stayed unmatched. The CDR3 consists of 13 residues. Germline V gives CDR1 SGHRS, CDR2 YFSETQ. The CDR3 sequence: CASCLAGSHEQFF. In DNA form, the CDR3 reads TGCGCCAGCTGTCTAGCGGGAAGCCATGAGCAGTTCTTC.

This clonotype came up many times. The J gene is TRBJ2-6, the V gene TRBV6-1; perhaps TRBD1 as D (6 bases). Trimming removed 6 bases at V and 2 bases at J, with 11 bases between. The CDR3 runs to 15 residues. Per the germline V gene, CDR1 is MNHNS and CDR2 is SASEGT. The CDR3 DNA reads TGTGCCAGCAGCCCTACAGGGCCTGGGGCCAACGTCCTGACTTTC. This encodes CASSPTGPGANVLTF.

V and J are TRBV4-2 and TRBJ2-1; TRBD2 matches 12 bases. Per germline, CDR1 LGHNA and CDR2 YNFKEQ. Trimming at V came to 3 bases and at J to 6 bases, leaving 3 bases not matched to a gene. CDR3 size: 15 residues. For the CDR3, the DNA is TGTGCCAGCAGCCACCGACTAGCGGGAGTCAATGAGCAGTTCTTC. Protein sequence: CASSHRLAGVNEQFF.

This clonotype has only a few counts. V and J are TRBV4-1 and TRBJ1-1, with 10 bases lining up with TRBD1. The CDR3 loop spans 17 amino acids. J gave up 10 bases and V 4 bases, and 18 bases lay outside the gene matches. CDR1 is MGHRA, CDR2 YSYEKL, per germline. The CDR3 is CASSRFLGGTGAEAAFF. In DNA, the CDR3 is TGCGCCAGCAGCCGCTTTTTGGGCGGGACAGGGGCCGAGGCAGCTTTCTTT.

This clonotype has only one observation. The chain has TRBV4-3 and TRBJ1-2; D gene uncertain. The CDR3 loop spans 14 amino acids. In germline, CDR1 is LGHNA, CDR2 YSLEER. V dropped 1 base and J dropped 3 bases, with 9 bases sitting between them. CDR3 region: CASSQVGGYYGYTF. The CDR3 DNA reads as TGCGCCAGCAGCCAAGTCGGAGGGTACTATGGCTACACCTTC.

The rearrangement uses TRBV20-1 and TRBJ2-7; D is uncertain. Germline V gene sequence: CDR1 DFQATT, CDR2 SNEGSKA (reference sequence). Trimming cost V 4 bases and J 2 bases, with 9 bases left between them. CDR3 length: 12 residues. The CDR3 DNA is TGCAGTGCTACGGGCAGAACCTACGAGCAGTACTTC. Translated, it gives CSATGRTYEQYF.

The rearrangement links TRBV9 to TRBJ2-2; no clear D gene. The CDR3 is made up of 15 amino acids. CDR1 is SGDLS and CDR2 is YYNGEE in the germline V gene. The V gene lost 0 bases and the J gene lost 5 bases, with 11 bases spanning the gap. The CDR3 DNA reads TGTGCCAGCAGCGTAGATGTCCGCTGGACCGGGGAGCTGTTTTTT. This gives the protein CASSVDVRWTGELFF.

This clonotype turned up a few times. The rearrangement uses TRBV28 and TRBJ2-1; 12 bases align to TRBD2. The V segment lost 5 bases and the J segment 6 bases; nucleotides outside the gene matches: 5. Germline assignment: CDR1 MDHEN and CDR2 SYDVKM. The CDR3 length is 15 residues. The CDR3 reads CASSLRTSGINEQFF. Here the CDR3 DNA reads TGTGCCAGCAGTCTTAGGACTAGCGGGATCAATGAGCAGTTCTTC.

This clonotype was detected ten times or more. The chain recombines TRBV7-9 with TRBJ1-1; D remains unclear. Trimming stripped 0 bases from V and 3 bases from J, with 8 bases between. Germline V CDR1 and CDR2: SEHNR, FQNEAQ (reference sequence). The length of the CDR3 is 14 residues. CDR3 DNA: TGTGCCAGCAGCTTAGCGTGGAAGGACACTGAAGCTTTCTTT. It yields the protein CASSLAWKDTEAFF.

The chain uses TRBV5-5 and TRBJ1-5; D remains unclear. This CDR3 comprises 14 residues. Germline-derived CDR1 and CDR2 are SGHKS and YYEKEE (reference sequence). With 0 bases removed from V and 2 bases from J, the gap between germline ends came to 6 bases. This CDR3 is CASSLGIRNQPQHF. The CDR3 DNA reads TGTGCCAGCAGCTTGGGGATCCGCAATCAGCCCCAGCATTTT.

The rearrangement links TRBV5-1 to TRBJ2-3, with 7 bases matching TRBD2. V shed 4 bases and J 4 bases; nucleotides not matched to a gene: 12. CDR1 is SGHRS and CDR2 is YFSETQ in the germline V gene. The CDR3 runs 16 residues. CDR3 loop: CASSGASGVPPDTQYF. The CDR3, as DNA: TGCGCCAGCAGCGGAGCTAGCGGAGTGCCCCCAGATACGCAGTATTTT.

This clonotype was counted once. The chain combines TRBV5-6 with TRBJ1-1; TRBD1 matches at 7 bases. Looked up from germline, CDR1 is SGHDT and CDR2 is YYEEEE. The CDR3 has 15 residues. V lost 2 bases to trimming and J lost 4 bases; unmatched junction nucleotides: 8. The CDR3 here is CASSFWGGGRTEAFF. The CDR3 coding sequence is TGTGCCAGCAGCTTCTGGGGAGGGGGCCGCACTGAAGCTTTCTTT.

The chain recombines TRBV5-6 with TRBJ2-1; weak D call: TRBD2 (5 bases). Looked up from germline, CDR1 is SGHDT and CDR2 is YYEEEE. This CDR3 spans 15 amino acids. V lost 1 base, J lost 2 bases, and 10 bases lay in between. The CDR3 DNA sequence: TGTGCCAGCAGCTTGAAGCGGAATACCTACAATGAGCAGTTCTTC. As protein: CASSLKRNTYNEQFF.